This T cell receptor beta chain was identified in a study of shared clonotypes between healthy human individuals. The split of CD4+ cells yielded CD45RA+ naive and CD45RA-negative memory subsets. Method: immunoSEQ multiplex PCR; TCRdb's copy keeps in-frame clones and lacks some. This table holds about 1.4 million clones, more than 95% found once. The CDR3 has 18 amino acids. V was pared by 3 bases and J by 6 bases, with 12 bases of the junction left unmatched. Germline CDR1 SGHTA, CDR2 FQGNSA. In the case of this clone: No antigen is known for it.

Study findings and constraints: Generation probabilities of non-shared clonotypes were lower (relative to those shared by all four donors). A generally larger estimated richness was seen in naive subsets than in memory subsets.

This receptor was obtained from a man under 40 in good health. Sequencing was done on a sample of naive CD4+ T cells sorted from blood. Noted subset: CD45RA+ positively selected. The chain joins TRBV7-2 to TRBJ2-1, with 12 bases that match TRBD2. CDR3 bases: TGTGCCAGCAGCTTGACTAGCGGGAGACTTCTCTTTTCCAATGAGCAGTTCTTC. The encoded protein is CASSLTSGRLLFSNEQFF. The full variable domain, its missing parts supplied by reference TRBV7-2 and TRBJ2-1, is GAGVSQSPSNKVTEKGKDVELRCDPISGHTALYWYRQSLGQGLEFLIYFQGNSAPDKSGLPSDRFSAERTGGSVSTLTIQRTQQEDSAVYLCASSLTSGRLLFSNEQFFGPGTRLTVL.